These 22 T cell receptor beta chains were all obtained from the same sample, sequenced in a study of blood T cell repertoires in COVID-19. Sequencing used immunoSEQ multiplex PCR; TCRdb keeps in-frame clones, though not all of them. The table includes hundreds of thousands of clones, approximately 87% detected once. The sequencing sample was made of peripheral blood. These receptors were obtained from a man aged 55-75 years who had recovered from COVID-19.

The CDR3 here is CASSLVGQGDNVLTF. The CDR3 nucleotides read TGCGCCAGCAGCTTGGTGGGACAGGGTGACAACGTCCTGACTTTC. The chain uses TRBV5-1 and TRBJ2-6, with 9 bases aligning to TRBD1. Germline V gene lookup returns CDR1 SGHRS and CDR2 YFSETQ. J gave up 9 bases and V 0 bases, and 4 bases lay outside the gene matches. The CDR3 is 15 amino acids.

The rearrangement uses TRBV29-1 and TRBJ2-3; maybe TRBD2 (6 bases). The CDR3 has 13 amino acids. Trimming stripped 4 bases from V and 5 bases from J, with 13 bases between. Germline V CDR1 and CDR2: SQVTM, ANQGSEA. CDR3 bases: TGCAGCGTTGGGAGGGGTCGGGGAGATACGCAGTATTTT. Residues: CSVGRGRGDTQYF.

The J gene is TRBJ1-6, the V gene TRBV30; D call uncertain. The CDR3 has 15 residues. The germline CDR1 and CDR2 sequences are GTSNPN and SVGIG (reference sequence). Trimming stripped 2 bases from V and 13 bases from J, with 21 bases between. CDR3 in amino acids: CAWSIDRTGMGPLHF. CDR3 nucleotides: TGTGCCTGGAGTATCGATAGGACGGGGATGGGCCCCCTCCACTTT.

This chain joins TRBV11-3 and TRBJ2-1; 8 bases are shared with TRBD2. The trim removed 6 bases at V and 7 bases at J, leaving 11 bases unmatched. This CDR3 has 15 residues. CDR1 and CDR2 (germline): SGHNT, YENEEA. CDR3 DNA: TGTGCCAGCAGTTCCCCGGGGGGGCCAGGGAATGAGCAGTTCTTC. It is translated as CASSSPGGPGNEQFF.

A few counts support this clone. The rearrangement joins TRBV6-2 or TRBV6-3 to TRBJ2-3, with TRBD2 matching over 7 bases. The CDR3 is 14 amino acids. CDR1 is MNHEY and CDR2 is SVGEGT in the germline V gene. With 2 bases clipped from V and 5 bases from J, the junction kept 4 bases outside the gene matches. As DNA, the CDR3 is TGTGCCAGCAGTTACGGGGGGGGGAGAGATACGCAGTATTTT. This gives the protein CASSYGGGRDTQYF.

The CDR3 region has the DNA TGCGCCAGCAGTAGACAGGCCGGGACAGGGGAGTTTGGCTCCTACGAGCAGTACTTC. Translated, it gives CASSRQAGTGEFGSYEQYF. The J gene is TRBJ2-7, the V gene TRBV4-3; 10 bases match TRBD1. CDR3 length: 19 residues. CDR1 and CDR2 (germline): LGHNA, YSLEER. Trimming removed 6 bases from V and 0 bases from J; junction bases left unmatched: 17.

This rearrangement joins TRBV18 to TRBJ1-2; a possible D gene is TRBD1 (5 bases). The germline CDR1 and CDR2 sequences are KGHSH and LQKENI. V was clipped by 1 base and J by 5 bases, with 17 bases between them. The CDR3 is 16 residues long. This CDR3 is CASSPRLEDRKYGYTF. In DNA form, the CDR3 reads TGTGCCAGCTCACCACGGTTGGAAGACAGAAAGTATGGCTACACCTTC.

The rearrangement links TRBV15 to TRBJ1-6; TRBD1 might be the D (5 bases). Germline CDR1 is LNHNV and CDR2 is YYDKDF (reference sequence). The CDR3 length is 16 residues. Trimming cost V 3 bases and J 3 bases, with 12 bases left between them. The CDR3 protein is CATSRLRGSYNSPLHF. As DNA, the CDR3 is TGTGCCACCAGCAGGCTAAGGGGAAGCTATAATTCACCCCTCCACTTT.

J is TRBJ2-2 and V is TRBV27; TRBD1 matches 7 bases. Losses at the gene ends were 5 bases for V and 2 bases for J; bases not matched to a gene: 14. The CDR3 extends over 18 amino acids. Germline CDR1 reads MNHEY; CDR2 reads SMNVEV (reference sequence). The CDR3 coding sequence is TGTGCCAGCAGTATAGGGAAAACCGGGACAGCCAACACCGGGGAGCTGTTTTTT. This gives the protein CASSIGKTGTANTGELFF.

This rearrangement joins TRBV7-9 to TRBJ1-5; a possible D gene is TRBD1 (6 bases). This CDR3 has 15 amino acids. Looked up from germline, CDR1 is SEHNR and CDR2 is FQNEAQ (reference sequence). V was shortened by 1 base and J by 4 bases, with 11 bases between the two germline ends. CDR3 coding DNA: TGTGCCAGCAGCTTAGACACAGGGTTTAATCAGCCCCAGCATTTT. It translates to CASSLDTGFNQPQHF.

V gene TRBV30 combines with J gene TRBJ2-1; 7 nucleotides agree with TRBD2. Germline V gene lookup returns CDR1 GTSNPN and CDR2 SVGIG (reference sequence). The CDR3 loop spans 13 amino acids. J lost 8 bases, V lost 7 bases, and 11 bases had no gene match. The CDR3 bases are TGTGCCTCCACTCGGACTAGTTTTGATGAGCAGTTCTTC. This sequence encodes CASTRTSFDEQFF. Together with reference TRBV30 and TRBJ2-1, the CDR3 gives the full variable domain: SQTIHQWPATLVQPVGSPLSLECTVEGTSNPNLYWYRQAAGRGLQLLFYSVGIGQISSEVPQNLSASRPQDRQFILSSKKLLLSDSGFYLCASTRTSFDEQFFGPGTRLTVL.

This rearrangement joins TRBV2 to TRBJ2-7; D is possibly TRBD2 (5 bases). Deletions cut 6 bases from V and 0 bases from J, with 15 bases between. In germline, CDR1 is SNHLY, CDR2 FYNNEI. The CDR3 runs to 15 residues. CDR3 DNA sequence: TGTGCCAGCAGGGCCCCGGGGTACCTCTCCTACGAGCAGTACTTC. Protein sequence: CASRAPGYLSYEQYF. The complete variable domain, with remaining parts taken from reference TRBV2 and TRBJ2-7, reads EPEVTQTPSHQVTQMGQEVILRCVPISNHLYFYWYRQILGQKVEFLVSFYNNEISEKSEIFDDQFSVERPDGSNFTLKIRSTKLEDSAMYFCASRAPGYLSYEQYFGPGTRLTVT.

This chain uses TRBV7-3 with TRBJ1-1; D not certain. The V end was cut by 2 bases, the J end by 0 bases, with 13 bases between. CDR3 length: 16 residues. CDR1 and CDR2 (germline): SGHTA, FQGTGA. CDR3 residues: CASSLGGYGMNTEAFF. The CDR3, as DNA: TGTGCCAGCAGCTTAGGAGGTTACGGGATGAACACTGAAGCTTTCTTT.

The CDR3, as DNA: TGTGCCAGCAGCTTAGGTCTCCCGGGGCAAGAGACCCAGTACTTC. Its protein product is CASSLGLPGQETQYF. This chain links TRBV7-3 with TRBJ2-5, with a weak D call TRBD2 (5 bases). With 2 bases removed from V and 2 bases from J, the gap between germline ends came to 12 bases. Germline CDR1 SGHTA, CDR2 FQGTGA. The CDR3 is made up of 15 amino acids.

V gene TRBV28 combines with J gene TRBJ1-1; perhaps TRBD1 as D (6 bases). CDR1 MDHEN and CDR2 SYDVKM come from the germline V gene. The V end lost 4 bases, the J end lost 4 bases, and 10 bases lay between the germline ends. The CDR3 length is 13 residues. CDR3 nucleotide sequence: TGTGCCAGCAGTTCAGAACAGGGCACTGAAGCTTTCTTT. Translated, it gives CASSSEQGTEAFF.

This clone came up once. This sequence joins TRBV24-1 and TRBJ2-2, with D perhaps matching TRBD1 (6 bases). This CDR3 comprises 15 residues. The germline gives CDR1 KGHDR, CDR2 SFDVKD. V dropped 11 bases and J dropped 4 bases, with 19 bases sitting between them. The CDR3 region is CAMEVPGQGTGELFF. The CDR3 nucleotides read TGTGCCATGGAAGTCCCGGGACAAGGCACCGGGGAGCTGTTTTTT.

The CDR3 DNA is TGTGCCAGCAGGACAGCCCCTCAAGATGGCTACACCTTC. Protein product: CASRTAPQDGYTF. The J gene is TRBJ1-2, the V gene TRBV2, with D maybe TRBD1 (5 bases). The germline CDR1 and CDR2 sequences are SNHLY and FYNNEI. The CDR3 contains 13 residues. Trimming took 6 bases from V and 6 from J, leaving 14 bases between them.

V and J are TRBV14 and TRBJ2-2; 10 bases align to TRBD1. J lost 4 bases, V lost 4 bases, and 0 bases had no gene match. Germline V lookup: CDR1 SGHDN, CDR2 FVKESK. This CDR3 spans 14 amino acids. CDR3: CASSRDRGTGELFF. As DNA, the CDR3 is TGTGCCAGCAGCCGGGACAGGGGCACCGGGGAGCTGTTTTTT. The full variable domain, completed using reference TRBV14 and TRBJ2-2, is EAGVTQFPSHSVIEKGQTVTLRCDPISGHDNLYWYRRVMGKEIKFLLHFVKESKQDESGMPNNRFLAERTGGTYSTLKVQPAELEDSGVYFCASSRDRGTGELFFGEGSRLTVL.

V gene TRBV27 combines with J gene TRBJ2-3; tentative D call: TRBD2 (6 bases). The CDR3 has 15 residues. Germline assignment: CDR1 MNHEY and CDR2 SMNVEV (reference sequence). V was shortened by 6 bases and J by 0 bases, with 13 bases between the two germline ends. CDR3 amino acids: CASSLGTYSTDTQYF. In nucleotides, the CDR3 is TGTGCCAGCAGCCTAGGGACTTATAGCACAGATACGCAGTATTTT.

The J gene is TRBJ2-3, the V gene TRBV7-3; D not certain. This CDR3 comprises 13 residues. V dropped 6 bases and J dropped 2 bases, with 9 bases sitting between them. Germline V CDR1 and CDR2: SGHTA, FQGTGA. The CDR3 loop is CASSVAITDTQYF. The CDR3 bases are TGTGCCAGCAGTGTCGCTATCACAGATACGCAGTATTTT.

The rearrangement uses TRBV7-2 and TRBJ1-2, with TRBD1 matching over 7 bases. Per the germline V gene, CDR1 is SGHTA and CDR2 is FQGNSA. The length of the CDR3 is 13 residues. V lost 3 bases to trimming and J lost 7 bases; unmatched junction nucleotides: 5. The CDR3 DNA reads TGTGCCAGCAGCTTTGGACAGGCTCGTGGCTACACCTTC. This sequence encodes CASSFGQARGYTF.

The CDR3 DNA follows: TGTGCCAGCAGAGCAGGGGGCGCGGGGGACACTGAAGCTTTCTTT. As protein: CASRAGGAGDTEAFF. This chain joins TRBV6-5 and TRBJ1-1; the match to TRBD1 covers 8 bases. This CDR3 has 15 amino acids. The J segment lost 3 bases and the V segment lost 6 bases, leaving 9 bases of the junction unmatched. From germline, CDR1 is MNHEY and CDR2 SVGAGI.